This TCR beta chain originates from a study of regulatory T cells in long-lasting Graves disease. Notes on the study in general: Persistent cases favored TRBV28, TRBJ1-2 and TRBJ2-5.

Trimming left V 2 bases short and J 7 bases short, with 12 bases between. CDR3 size: 14 residues. CDR1 is WSHSY and CDR2 is SAAADI in the germline V gene. In building TCR beta libraries, iRepertoire HTBI primers were used together with Arm-PCR of CDR3 regions. TCRdb fed the multiplex PCR reads into MiXCR, producing one record per CDR3 protein. The table has 380,000 or so distinct CDR3 sequences, around 15% seen once; the top ten hold roughly 21%. Specified time point: newly diagnosed GD, antithyroid drugs for less than 3 months. TCR sequences were obtained from RNA taken from PBMCs. In its sample, this clonotype was seen many times. The antigen remains unidentified. The same sample was also used in a study of T cells in Graves' hyperthyroidism and ophthalmopathy. That source notes: Patients aged 18 to 65 had newly diagnosed hyperthyroidism lasting under 2 months.

This specimen was peripheral blood mononuclear cells (PBMCs), taken at new diagnosis, from a patient treated with antithyroid drugs. This rearrangement joins TRBV10-2 to TRBJ2-1, with D tentatively TRBD2 (5 bases). The origin of this receptor is a woman aged 18-35 years with Graves disease. The CDR3 is CASSETRYVNEQFF. As DNA, the CDR3 is TGCGCCAGCAGTGAGACTAGATATGTTAATGAGCAGTTCTTC.